Described below is a single T cell receptor (beta chain) sequence and its context. The sample is drawn from a study of blood T cell repertoires in COVID-19. Study-wide background: Collection of acute and convalescent COVID-19 samples took place in the United States, Italy and Spain. T cells, B-cell-depleted T cells, or PBMCs provided the cDNA or gDNA that served as material.

In the original analysis: Reference gene primer amplification gave estimated nucleated cell counts. Data came from immunoSEQ multiplex PCR; TCRdb stores just in-frame clones and leaves some out. D and trimming come from the DNA, and the V and J calls and clone size come from that table. This sample has 200,000 to 250,000 clones, with roughly 80% found just once. Germline trimming cut 6 bases from V and 6 bases from J; bases unmatched to any gene: 7. This CDR3 has 13 residues. From germline, CDR1 is SEHNR and CDR2 FQNEAQ (reference sequence). In Seattle, patients joined the study during active infection and were tracked longitudinally.

The receptor comes from a woman at least 80 years old with COVID-19, enrolled during active disease. Sequencing input: peripheral blood. The chain carries TRBV7-9 and TRBJ1-1; 7 bases map to TRBD1. CDR3 amino acids: CASSVTGEAEAFF. The CDR3 DNA sequence: TGTGCCAGCAGTGTAACAGGGGAGGCTGAAGCTTTCTTT.